This TCR beta chain was observed in a study of T cells in pancreatic ductal adenocarcinoma (dated by TCRdb to 2015 to 2018). With regard to the full study: Surgically resected pancreatic ductal adenocarcinoma specimens were analyzed for the quantity, spatial distribution, and characteristics of both suppressive cells and tumor-infiltrating CD8+ T cells, an effort aimed at clarifying the adaptive T-cell response occurring naturally.

Inclusive of the bounding cysteine and phenylalanine, the CDR3 is 12 residues long. The sequence is cut down to CDR3 DNA, 36 bases in frame from base 1. The junction carries 13 bases between V and J, which are trimmed by 6 bases and 10 bases respectively. As encoded in the germline V gene, CDR1 is MDHEN while CDR2 is SYDVKM. The immunoSEQ hsTCRB kit was used to amplify TCR beta CDR3 regions from genomic DNA. An Illumina HiSeq system was used for high-throughput TRB CDR3 sequencing. Regarding the original processing steps: The immunoSEQ software was used to analyze sequencing reads, and nonproductive sequences containing premature stops or frame-shifts were excluded. Clonality of the repertoire was calculated as one minus Shannon entropy normalized by log2 of the number of unique productive sequences. The clones in this table, taken by TCRdb from immuneACCESS, are in-frame only. Not every clone is retained; where verified, under half of the shortfall comes from an unresolved V gene, and the cause of the rest is unknown. V and J calls and clone size follow that table, whereas D and trimming were derived from the DNA. In all, the sample holds about 17,000 clones, and around nine tenths of those were seen once. About 0.94% of the sample belongs to the ten largest clones.

On this clone itself: Its recognized antigen is unknown. No quality values exist for individual bases; no much larger clone is one base distant.

Summary of the overall study and its limitations: Tumor versus blood clonality comparisons may be biased because tumors are enriched in CD45RO+ effector rather than naive T cells, biasing toward lower diversity. Compared with tumor samples, blood samples had more total productive templates and about 8-fold more unique clonotypes. No significant difference in T-cell clonality was found between tumor and blood, with mean clonality of approximately 0.12 in tumors and 0.072 in blood. Since most pancreatic cancer patients present with inoperable disease, the resected cohort was skewed toward the minority of patients who had early-stage disease.

Selected pancreatic ductal adenocarcinoma patients had undergone surgery without neoadjuvant therapy. Peripheral blood was collected in heparin tubes, and PBMCs were then isolated from the blood with a histopaque density gradient and cryopreserved in roughly 9.6% DMSO. Using the DNeasy Blood and Tissue Kit with Proteinase K and RNase treatment, genomic DNA was extracted from about 7 PBMC and 9 flash-frozen tumor specimens. This receptor chain uses TRBV28 and TRBJ2-1; TRBD2 could be the D gene, as 7 bases match. This TCR came from a human donor with pancreatic ductal adenocarcinoma. Sequencing was done on a sample of PBMCs. Here is the DNA: TGTGCCAGCAGCCTAGGGGGAGGGGAGCAGTTCTTC. Its translation is CASSLGGGEQFF.